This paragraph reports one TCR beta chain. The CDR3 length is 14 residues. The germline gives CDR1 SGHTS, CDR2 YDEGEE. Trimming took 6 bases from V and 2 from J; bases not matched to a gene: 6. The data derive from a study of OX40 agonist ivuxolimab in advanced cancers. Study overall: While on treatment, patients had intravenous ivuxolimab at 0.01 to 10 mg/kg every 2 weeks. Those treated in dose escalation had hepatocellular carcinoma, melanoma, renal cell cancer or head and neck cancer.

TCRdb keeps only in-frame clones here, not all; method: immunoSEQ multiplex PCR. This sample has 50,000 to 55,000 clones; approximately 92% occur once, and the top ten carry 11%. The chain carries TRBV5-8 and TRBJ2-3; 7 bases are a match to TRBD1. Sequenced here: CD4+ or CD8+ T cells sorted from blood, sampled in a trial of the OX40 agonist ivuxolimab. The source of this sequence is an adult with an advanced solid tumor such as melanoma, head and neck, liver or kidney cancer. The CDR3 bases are TGTGCCAGCAACCGGGACAGACACACAGATACGCAGTATTTT. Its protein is CASNRDRHTDTQYF.